This T cell receptor beta chain was recovered during a study of blood T cell repertoires in COVID-19. Study background: Samples taken during acute and convalescent COVID-19 were collected in the United States, Italy and Spain. The analysed material was cDNA or gDNA that came from T cells, B-cell-depleted T cells, or PBMCs.

Clinical histories supplied by participants themselves formed the basis of cohort assignment. The authors' processing: How many nucleated cells were present was estimated from reference gene primer amplification. Measured with immunoSEQ multiplex PCR; TCRdb has only the in-frame clones, and not every one. V and J calls and clone size come straight from that table; D and trimming were deduced from the DNA. The sample has under 250,000 clones, around 81% seen once. This clone is a singleton in its sample. With V trimmed by 5 bases and J by 8 bases, 9 bases remained unmatched. CDR1 and CDR2 (germline): SGHTA, FQGTGA. The CDR3 extends over 15 amino acids.

This sequence joins TRBV7-3 and TRBJ1-2, with 12 bases fitting TRBD1. The TCR was taken from a man aged 30 to 39 with acute COVID-19. What was sequenced was PBMCs or T cells enriched from blood (not recorded which). This CDR3 reads CASSVSGQGAAGYTF. The CDR3, as DNA: TGTGCCAGCAGCGTCTCGGGACAGGGGGCAGCGGGCTACACCTTC.